The 31 T cell receptor beta chains below come from one sample, sequenced in a study of blood T cell repertoires in COVID-19. Produced via immunoSEQ multiplex PCR; TCRdb's table is partial and in-frame only. The data contain about 110,000 clones, 71% of them singletons. Sequenced material: peripheral blood. Receptors were obtained from a human donor with acute or convalescent COVID-19. The donor label of this sample is uncertain.

The V gene is TRBV20-1, the J gene TRBJ2-7; no firm D call. V lost 6 bases, J lost 4 bases, and 10 bases lay in between. CDR1 is DFQATT and CDR2 is SNEGSKA in the germline V gene (reference sequence). This CDR3 is built from 11 residues. CDR3 amino acids: CSARAVYEQYF. As DNA, the CDR3 is TGCAGTGCCCGCGCCGTGTACGAGCAGTACTTC.

This rearrangement joins TRBV21-1 to TRBJ2-7; the table's D call, TRBD1, was not checked against the DNA. TRBV21-1 is recorded as a pseudogene. This CDR3 is 14 amino acids long. The CDR3 DNA is TGTGCCAGCACCCCTTCCGAGGGGGCCCACGAGCAGTACGTC. The encoded protein is CASTPSEGAHEQYV.

The rearrangement links TRBV4-1 to TRBJ2-7; 9 bases are a match to TRBD2. The germline CDR1 and CDR2 sequences are MGHRA and YSYEKL. The length of the CDR3 is 15 residues. With 4 bases clipped from V and 2 bases from J, the junction kept 6 bases outside the gene matches. In DNA, the CDR3 is TGCGCCAGCAGCCCCTTTAGCGGGGGAGCCTACGAGCAGTACTTC. It codes for CASSPFSGGAYEQYF.

The chain is built from TRBV6-5 and TRBJ1-5; D may be TRBD1 (5 bases). The V end lost 6 bases, the J end lost 0 bases, and 12 bases lay between the germline ends. The CDR3 is made up of 15 amino acids. Germline CDR1 MNHEY, CDR2 SVGAGI. The CDR3 sequence: CASRARGGSNQPQHF. CDR3 nucleotide sequence: TGTGCCAGCAGAGCCCGGGGGGGTAGCAATCAGCCCCAGCATTTT.

The CDR3 is CSITGDSSYNEQFF. The DNA for the CDR3 is TGCAGCATCACGGGAGACAGCTCCTACAATGAGCAGTTCTTC. V usage is TRBV29-1 and J usage is TRBJ2-1; TRBD2 is a possible D gene (6 bases). CDR1 is SQVTM and CDR2 is ANQGSEA in the germline V gene. This CDR3 has 14 residues. Trimming pared 8 bases from V and 0 bases from J, leaving 14 bases between.

The chain has TRBV3-1 (or the pseudogene TRBV3-2) and TRBJ1-1, with D maybe TRBD1 (6 bases). This CDR3 is 13 amino acids long. The germline V and J ends were trimmed by 4 bases and 10 bases, with 16 bases remaining between them. Germline V lookup: CDR1 LGHDT, CDR2 YNNKEL (reference sequence). The CDR3 bases are TGTGCCAGCAGCCGGGACACTAGGTTAGTAGCTTTCTTT. Residues: CASSRDTRLVAFF.

The V call is TRBV18, the J call TRBJ1-1, with a tentative D call TRBD1 (6 bases). CDR3 size: 15 residues. Germline CDR1 reads KGHSH; CDR2 reads LQKENI. The V and J ends lost 8 bases and 4 bases respectively, with 20 bases between them. Here the CDR3 reads CASTTGGREVTEAFF. The CDR3 DNA reads TGTGCCAGCACAACCGGGGGGCGCGAGGTCACTGAAGCTTTCTTT.

The chain is built from TRBV6-1 and TRBJ1-5, with unresolved D. Germline loops: CDR1 MNHNS, CDR2 SASEGT. The germline V and J ends were trimmed by 1 base and 6 bases, with 19 bases remaining between them. The CDR3 spans 17 residues. CDR3 coding DNA: TGTGCCAGCAGTGAAGTGGAAAGTCTAGAGCCCGTTCAGCCCCAGCATTTT. This translates into CASSEVESLEPVQPQHF.

The V and J genes are TRBV5-1 and TRBJ1-2; D is unresolved. Germline assignment: CDR1 SGHRS and CDR2 YFSETQ. Between the trimmed V and J ends, which lost 2 bases and 5 bases, there was a span of 13 bases. This CDR3 has 14 residues. In nucleotides, the CDR3 is TGCGCCAGCAGCTTTACGGGATTGGGTTATGGCTACACCTTC. Protein product: CASSFTGLGYGYTF.

The chain uses TRBV7-2 and TRBJ2-2; a possible D gene is TRBD2 (7 bases). Trimming took off 3 bases at V and 17 bases at J, with 16 bases between the two ends. Germline V gene lookup returns CDR1 SGHTA and CDR2 FQGNSA. The CDR3 consists of 12 residues. The CDR3 DNA reads as TGTGCCAGCAGCTTTTACGGGGGGCCGGTTTTTTTT. This codes for CASSFYGGPVFF.

The chain links TRBV30 to TRBJ2-4; TRBD1 agrees at 7 bases. Trimming took 5 bases from V and 1 from J; bases not matched to a gene: 5. The CDR3 length is 14 residues. Germline V gene sequence: CDR1 GTSNPN, CDR2 SVGIG (reference sequence). The CDR3 sequence is CAWSGGSAKNIQYF. The CDR3, as DNA: TGTGCCTGGTCAGGGGGTTCGGCCAAAAACATTCAGTACTTC. Full variable domain (rest looked up from reference TRBV30 and TRBJ2-4): SQTIHQWPATLVQPVGSPLSLECTVEGTSNPNLYWYRQAAGRGLQLLFYSVGIGQISSEVPQNLSASRPQDRQFILSSKKLLLSDSGFYLCAWSGGSAKNIQYFGAGTRLSVL.

This clone was seen a few times. The rearrangement links TRBV7-7 to TRBJ2-2; 9 bases map to TRBD1. J gave up 5 bases and V 6 bases, and 10 bases lay outside the gene matches. Looked up from germline, CDR1 is SSHAT and CDR2 is FNYEAQ (reference sequence). The CDR3 loop spans 16 amino acids. The DNA of the CDR3 is TGTGCCAGCAGGCCGGGGACAGGGTTTTTTACCGGGGAGCTGTTTTTT. Translation gives CASRPGTGFFTGELFF. The full variable domain, in which reference TRBV7-7 and TRBJ2-2 provide the parts outside the CDR3, is GAGVSQSPRYKVTKRGQDVTLRCDPISSHATLYWYQQALGQGPEFLTYFNYEAQPDKSGLPSDRFSAERPEGSISTLTIQRTEQRDSAMYRCASRPGTGFFTGELFFGEGSRLTVL.

The rearrangement uses TRBV5-1 and TRBJ1-2; 7 bases are shared with TRBD1. The germline V gene has CDR1 SGHRS and CDR2 YFSETQ. Trimming at V came to 3 bases and at J to 6 bases, leaving 14 bases not matched to a gene. This CDR3 region has 16 residues. The CDR3 region is CASSSEIPTGKNGYTF. Written as DNA, the CDR3 is TGCGCCAGCAGCTCAGAAATCCCGACAGGGAAGAATGGCTACACCTTC.

The chain is built from TRBV9 and TRBJ1-3; 8 bases are a match to TRBD1. Germline V CDR1 and CDR2: SGDLS, YYNGEE. This CDR3 contains 14 residues. Trimming cost V 4 bases and J 5 bases; bases outside gene matches: 5. The CDR3 nucleotides read TGTGCCAGCAGCACAACAGGGGGGAGAAACACCATATATTTT. Translation: CASSTTGGRNTIYF.

This clone was observed at least ten times. The chain employs TRBV6-6 and TRBJ1-1, with D maybe TRBD1 (5 bases). CDR3 size: 15 residues. The germline CDR1 and CDR2 sequences are MNHNY and SVGAGI (reference sequence). The V end was cut by 6 bases, the J end by 3 bases, with 17 bases between. The CDR3 loop reads CASSPLRGGDTEAFF. The DNA for the CDR3 is TGTGCCAGCAGCCCCCTGAGGGGCGGGGACACTGAAGCTTTCTTT.

The gene calls are TRBV11-3 and TRBJ2-5; a weak D match, TRBD1 (6 bases). Germline loops: CDR1 SGHNT, CDR2 YENEEA. This CDR3 is built from 15 residues. The ends were cut back, 1 base at V and 0 bases at J, with 9 bases in the middle. The CDR3 DNA reads TGTGCCAGCAGCTTAGGGGGGCAGTACCAAGAGACCCAGTACTTC. It codes for CASSLGGQYQETQYF.

The genes are TRBV28 and TRBJ1-3; D is unresolved. V was clipped by 4 bases and J by 4 bases, with 8 bases between them. Per the germline V gene, CDR1 is MDHEN and CDR2 is SYDVKM. This CDR3 spans 13 amino acids. In DNA, the CDR3 is TGTGCCAGCAGTTCCACAGTAGGAAACACCATATATTTT. This gives the protein CASSSTVGNTIYF.

The J gene is TRBJ1-1, the V gene TRBV18; D is perhaps TRBD1 (5 bases). CDR1 and CDR2 from the germline V gene are KGHSH and LQKENI. V was shortened by 6 bases and J by 2 bases, with 13 bases between the two germline ends. The CDR3 totals 14 residues. The CDR3 sequence: CASSPGLINTEAFF. In DNA, the CDR3 is TGTGCCAGCTCGCCGGGACTGATTAACACTGAAGCTTTCTTT.

This chain links TRBV9 with TRBJ1-1, with a weak D call TRBD1 (6 bases). Germline CDR1 and CDR2: SGDLS and YYNGEE. The CDR3 consists of 14 residues. Trimming took off 4 bases at V and 5 bases at J, with 15 bases between the two ends. The CDR3 sequence: CASSPHRVGTEAFF. The DNA of the CDR3 is TGTGCCAGCAGCCCGCACAGGGTCGGTACTGAAGCTTTCTTT.

This clone came up a few times. The rearrangement links TRBV6-4 to TRBJ2-3; 7 bases fit TRBD2. Germline-derived CDR1 and CDR2 are MRHNA and SNTAGT. V was pared by 4 bases and J by 0 bases, with 7 bases of the junction left unmatched. This CDR3 is 16 amino acids long. The CDR3 bases are TGTGCCAGCAGTGCCCTGGGGGGGGGAAGCACAGATACGCAGTATTTT. Its protein is CASSALGGGSTDTQYF.

The rearrangement uses TRBV5-8 and TRBJ2-5; 8 bases agree with TRBD1. Germline V CDR1 and CDR2: SGHTS, YDEGEE. This CDR3 has 16 amino acids. Trimming cost V 4 bases and J 1 base; bases outside gene matches: 9. CDR3 bases: TGTGCCAGCAGCCCTGCCCCCGGACAGGGCCAAGAGACCCAGTACTTC. Its protein is CASSPAPGQGQETQYF.

About this clone itself: A clone one base away is much larger, so this may be a read error. This rearrangement joins TRBV7-9 to TRBJ1-1, with no clear D. The germline V gene has CDR1 SEHNR and CDR2 FQNEAQ (reference sequence). V was trimmed by 5 bases and J by 1 base, leaving 5 bases between them. The CDR3 covers 12 residues. The CDR3, as DNA: TGTGCCAGCAGCCGACAGAACACTGAAGCTTTCTTT. It translates to CASSRQNTEAFF.

The CDR3 protein is CASSQELEWETQYF. In DNA, the CDR3 is TGTGCCAGCAGCCAGGAACTAGAGTGGGAGACCCAGTACTTC. The chain recombines TRBV4-2 with TRBJ2-5; TRBD2 is a possible D gene (5 bases). The CDR3 sequence is 14 residues long. CDR1 is LGHNA, CDR2 YNFKEQ, per germline. Between the trimmed V and J ends, which lost 3 bases and 5 bases, there was a span of 13 bases.

The V and J genes are TRBV11-2 and TRBJ2-7, with D perhaps matching TRBD1 (5 bases). This CDR3 spans 15 amino acids. Trimming left V 1 base short and J 4 bases short, with 14 bases between. Germline-derived CDR1 and CDR2 are SGHAT and FQNNGV. The DNA of the CDR3 is TGTGCCAGCAGCTTAGGTGGAAGGGGCCTATACGAGCAGTACTTC. This sequence encodes CASSLGGRGLYEQYF.

Comment on this clone: One end of the junction does not line up with germline, which may come from a read error. The chain couples TRBV2 to TRBJ1-2, with D perhaps matching TRBD1 (6 bases). Germline V gene lookup returns CDR1 SNHLY and CDR2 FYNNEI. There are 13 residues in the CDR3. CDR3 nucleotide sequence: TGTGCCAGCAGGGAAGACAGGCCGCGTGGCTACACCTTC. This gives the protein CASREDRPRGYTF.

This clone came up a few times. DNA of the CDR3: TGTGCCAGCAGCCCGGACAGGGTACGGACCGGGGAGCTGTTTTTT. Its protein is CASSPDRVRTGELFF. The chain carries TRBV4-2 and TRBJ2-2; 8 bases map to TRBD1. J gave up 5 bases and V 4 bases, and 6 bases lay outside the gene matches. The CDR3 totals 15 residues. Germline CDR1 reads LGHNA; CDR2 reads YNFKEQ.

This clone was observed a handful of times. The CDR3 is CASSLVLAGGETQYF. CDR3 nucleotides: TGTGCCAGCAGCTTAGTACTAGCGGGCGGGGAGACCCAGTACTTC. V is TRBV11-2 and J is TRBJ2-5; 9 bases fit TRBD2. The V segment lost 1 base and the J segment 5 bases; nucleotides outside the gene matches: 5. CDR3 length equals 15 residues. CDR1 is SGHAT, CDR2 FQNNGV, per germline.

The chain links TRBV14 to TRBJ2-1; D call uncertain. This CDR3 is built from 15 residues. V dropped 1 base and J dropped 0 bases, with 7 bases sitting between them. The germline gives CDR1 SGHDN, CDR2 FVKESK. The CDR3 spells CASSQASSSYNEQFF. Here the CDR3 DNA reads TGTGCCAGCAGCCAAGCTAGTAGCTCCTACAATGAGCAGTTCTTC.

V gene TRBV9 combines with J gene TRBJ1-1; 10 nucleotides match TRBD1. The V gene's germline CDR1 is SGDLS and CDR2 YYNGEE. The J segment lost 5 bases and the V segment lost 3 bases, leaving 4 bases of the junction unmatched. The CDR3 spans 14 residues. CDR3 loop: CASSDGQGGTEAFF. CDR3 bases: TGTGCCAGCAGCGACGGACAGGGGGGTACTGAAGCTTTCTTT.

The chain recombines TRBV4-1 with TRBJ2-3; 10 bases map to TRBD1. J was trimmed by 2 bases and V by 4 bases; bases with no gene match: 6. Looked up from germline, CDR1 is MGHRA and CDR2 is YSYEKL. The CDR3 consists of 16 residues. The CDR3 DNA follows: TGCGCCAGCAGCCGGATGACAGGGGGCTTCACAGATACGCAGTATTTT. Amino acid sequence: CASSRMTGGFTDTQYF.

The chain recombines TRBV27 with TRBJ1-2; possibly TRBD1 for D (6 bases). The CDR3 length is 13 residues. V was clipped by 1 base and J by 8 bases, with 11 bases between them. Germline CDR1 is MNHEY and CDR2 is SMNVEV (reference sequence). The DNA for the CDR3 is TGTGCCAGCAGTTTATTAGCAGGGGACGGCTACACCTTC. This encodes CASSLLAGDGYTF.